The entry that follows covers one T cell receptor (beta chain) sequence. Peripheral venous blood was drawn in roughly 5.4-milliliter volumes, with a draw taken at each of two separate time points. Genomic DNA yielded TCR beta CDR3, amplified by two-round multiplex PCR. First-round PCR employed TRBV- and TRBJ-specific primers for each gene. TCRdb ran MiXCR on the multiplex PCR reads and lists one entry per CDR3 protein. The table records some 35,000 distinct CDR3 sequences, about 31% of them present only once. The data belong to a study of prognosis after radiotherapy for stage I lung cancer. This TCR derives from a donor over 45 with non-small cell lung cancer. Sequenced material: PBMCs, taken before or after stereotactic body radiation therapy (not recorded which).

The CDR3 coding sequence is TGTGCCAGCAGAGCTGCCGGGGGGGGCCCAAGAACCAGATCCTACGAGCAGTACTTC. Translated, it gives CASRAAGGGPRTRSYEQYF. The gene calls are TRBV6-1 and TRBJ2-7, with TRBD2 matching over 8 bases. The CDR3 consists of 19 residues. The germline V gene has CDR1 MNHNS and CDR2 SASEGT. V dropped 6 bases and J dropped 1; count of bases not matched to a gene: 20.